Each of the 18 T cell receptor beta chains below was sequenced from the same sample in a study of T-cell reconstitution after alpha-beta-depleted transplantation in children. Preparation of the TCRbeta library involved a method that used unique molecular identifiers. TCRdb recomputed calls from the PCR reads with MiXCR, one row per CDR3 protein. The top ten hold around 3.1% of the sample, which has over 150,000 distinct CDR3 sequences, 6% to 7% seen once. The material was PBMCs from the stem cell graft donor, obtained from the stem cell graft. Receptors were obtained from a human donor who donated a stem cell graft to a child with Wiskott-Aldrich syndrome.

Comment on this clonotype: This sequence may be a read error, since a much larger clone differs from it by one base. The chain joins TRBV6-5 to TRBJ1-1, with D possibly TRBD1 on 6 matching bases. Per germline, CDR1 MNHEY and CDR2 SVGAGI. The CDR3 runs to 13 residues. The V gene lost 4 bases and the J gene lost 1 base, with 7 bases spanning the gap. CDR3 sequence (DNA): TGTGCCAGCAGTTGGGACAAGAACACTGAAGCTTTCTTT. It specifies CASSWDKNTEAFF.

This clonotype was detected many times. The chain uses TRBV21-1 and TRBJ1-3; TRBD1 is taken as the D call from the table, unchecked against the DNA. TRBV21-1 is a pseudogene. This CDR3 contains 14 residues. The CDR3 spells CASSPRFPGNTIYF. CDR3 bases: TGTGCCAGCAGCCCCCGGTTTCCTGGAAACACCATATATTTT.

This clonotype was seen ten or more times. This chain's CDR3 is CATGTGRSGSQETQYF. CDR3 DNA sequence: TGCGCTACCGGGACAGGGAGGTCGGGGTCTCAAGAGACCCAGTACTTC. V gene TRBV10-2 combines with J gene TRBJ2-5, with 9 bases matching TRBD1. The length of the CDR3 is 16 residues. Germline lookup yields CDR1 WSHSY and CDR2 SAAADI.

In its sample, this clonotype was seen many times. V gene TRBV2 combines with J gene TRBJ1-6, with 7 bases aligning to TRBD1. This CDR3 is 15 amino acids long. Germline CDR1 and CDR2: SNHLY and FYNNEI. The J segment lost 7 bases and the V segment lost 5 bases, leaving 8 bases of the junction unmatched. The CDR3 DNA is TGTGCCAGCAGTCTTCGACAGGGAGGCAATTCACCCCTCCACTTT. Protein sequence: CASSLRQGGNSPLHF.

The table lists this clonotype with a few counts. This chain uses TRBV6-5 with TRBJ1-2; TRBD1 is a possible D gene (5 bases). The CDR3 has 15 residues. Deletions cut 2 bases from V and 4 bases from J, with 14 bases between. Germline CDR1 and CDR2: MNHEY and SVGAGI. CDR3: CASSYRALGAYGYTF. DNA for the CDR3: TGTGCCAGCAGTTACCGGGCCCTCGGGGCCTATGGCTACACCTTC.

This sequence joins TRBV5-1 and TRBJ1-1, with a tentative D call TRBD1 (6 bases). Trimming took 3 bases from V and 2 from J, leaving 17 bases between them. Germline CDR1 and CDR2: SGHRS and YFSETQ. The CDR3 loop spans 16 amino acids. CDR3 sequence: CASSSGIGGINTEAFF. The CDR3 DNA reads TGCGCCAGCAGCTCAGGGATAGGGGGGATTAACACTGAAGCTTTCTTT.

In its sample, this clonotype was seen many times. The CDR3 spells CSVLTGQTNQPQHF. The CDR3 coding sequence is TGCAGCGTTTTGACAGGCCAAACCAATCAGCCCCAGCATTTT. The rearrangement links TRBV29-1 to TRBJ1-5; the D gene is possibly TRBD1 (6 bases). Per germline, CDR1 SQVTM and CDR2 ANQGSEA. V lost 5 bases and J 3 bases, leaving 14 bases between the germline ends. The CDR3 runs to 14 residues.

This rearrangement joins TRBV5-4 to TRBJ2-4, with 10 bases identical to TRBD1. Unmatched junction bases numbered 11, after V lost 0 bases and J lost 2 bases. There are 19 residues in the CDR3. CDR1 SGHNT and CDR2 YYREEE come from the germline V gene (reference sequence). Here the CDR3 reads CASSLATGGRLGPKNIQYF. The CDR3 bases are TGTGCCAGCAGCTTGGCGACAGGGGGCCGGCTAGGACCCAAAAACATTCAGTACTTC.

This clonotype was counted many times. Written as DNA, the CDR3 is TGCGCCAGCAGCTTGGAAGGAGGGGGGGTGAGCACTGAAGCTTTCTTT. Its protein is CASSLEGGGVSTEAFF. The V call is TRBV5-1, the J call TRBJ1-1, with a possible D match to TRBD1 (6 bases). V dropped 0 bases and J dropped 4 bases, with 16 bases sitting between them. The CDR3 spans 16 residues. Germline assignment: CDR1 SGHRS and CDR2 YFSETQ.

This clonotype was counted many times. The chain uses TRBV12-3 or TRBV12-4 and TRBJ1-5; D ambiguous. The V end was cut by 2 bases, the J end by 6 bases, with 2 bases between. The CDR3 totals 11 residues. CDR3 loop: CASSLSQPQHF. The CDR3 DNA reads TGTGCCAGCAGTTTAAGTCAGCCCCAGCATTTT.

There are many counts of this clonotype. CDR3 DNA sequence: TGTGCCAGCGGAGGGCCGGGGGATCAGCCCCAGCATTTT. The encoded protein is CASGGPGDQPQHF. The V and J genes are TRBV28 and TRBJ1-5; possible D gene TRBD1, 5 bases. Per germline, CDR1 MDHEN and CDR2 SYDVKM. The CDR3 is 13 amino acids. V was cut by 8 bases and J by 5 bases, with 13 bases left in between. Together with reference TRBV28 and TRBJ1-5, the CDR3 gives the full variable domain: DVKVTQSSRYLVKRTGEKVFLECVQDMDHENMFWYRQDPGLGLRLIYFSYDVKMKEKGDIPEGYSVSREKKERFSLILESASTNQTSMYLCASGGPGDQPQHFGDGTRLSIL.

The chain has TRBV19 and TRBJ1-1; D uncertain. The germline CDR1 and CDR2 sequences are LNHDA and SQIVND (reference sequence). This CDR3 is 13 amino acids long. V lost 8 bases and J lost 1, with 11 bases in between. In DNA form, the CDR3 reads TGTGCCAGTTCAAGTTTCCCGAACACTGAAGCTTTCTTT. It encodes CASSSFPNTEAFF.

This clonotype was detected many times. CDR3 sequence reads: CASSSSGDRGYSNQPQHF. DNA of the CDR3: TGTGCCAGCAGCTCCTCCGGGGACAGGGGTTATAGCAATCAGCCCCAGCATTTT. This rearrangement joins TRBV5-6 to TRBJ1-5, with TRBD1 identical over 10 bases. CDR3 length equals 18 residues. V dropped 3 bases and J dropped 0; count of bases not matched to a gene: 9. CDR1 and CDR2 from the germline V gene are SGHDT and YYEEEE.

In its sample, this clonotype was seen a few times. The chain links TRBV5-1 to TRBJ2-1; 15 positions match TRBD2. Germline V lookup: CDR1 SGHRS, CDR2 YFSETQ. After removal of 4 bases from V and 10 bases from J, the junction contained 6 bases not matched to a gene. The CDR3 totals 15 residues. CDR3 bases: TGCGCCAGCAGCATCCCCGGGACTAGCGGGGGGGAGCAGTTCTTC. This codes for CASSIPGTSGGEQFF.

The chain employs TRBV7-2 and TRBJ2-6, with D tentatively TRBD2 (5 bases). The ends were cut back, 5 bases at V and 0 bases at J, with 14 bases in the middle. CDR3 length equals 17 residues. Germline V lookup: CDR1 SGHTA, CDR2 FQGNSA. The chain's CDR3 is CASSTRSRGSGANVLTF. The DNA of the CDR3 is TGTGCCAGCAGCACCCGCAGCCGGGGCTCTGGGGCCAACGTCCTGACTTTC. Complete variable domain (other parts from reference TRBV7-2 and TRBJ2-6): GAGVSQSPSNKVTEKGKDVELRCDPISGHTALYWYRQSLGQGLEFLIYFQGNSAPDKSGLPSDRFSAERTGGSVSTLTIQRTQQEDSAVYLCASSTRSRGSGANVLTFGAGSRLTVL.

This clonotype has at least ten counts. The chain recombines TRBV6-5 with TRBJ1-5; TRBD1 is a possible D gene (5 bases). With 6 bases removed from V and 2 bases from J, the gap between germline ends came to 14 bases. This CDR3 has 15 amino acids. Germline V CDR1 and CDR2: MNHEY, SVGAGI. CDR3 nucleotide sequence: TGTGCCAGCAGCCCATTCATGGGGGGCAATCAGCCCCAGCATTTT. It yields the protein CASSPFMGGNQPQHF.

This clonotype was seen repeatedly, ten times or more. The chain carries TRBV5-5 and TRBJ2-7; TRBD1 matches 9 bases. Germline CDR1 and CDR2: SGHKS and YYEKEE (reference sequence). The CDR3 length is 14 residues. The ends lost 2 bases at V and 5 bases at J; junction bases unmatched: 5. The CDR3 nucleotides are TGTGCCAGCAGCTTAAGGGACAGGGACCACGAGCAGTACTTC. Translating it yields CASSLRDRDHEQYF.

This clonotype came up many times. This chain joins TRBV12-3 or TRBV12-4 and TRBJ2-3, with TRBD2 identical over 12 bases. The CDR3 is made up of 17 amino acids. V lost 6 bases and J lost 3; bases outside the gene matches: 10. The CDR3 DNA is TGTGCCAGCAGCGCATGGGCTAGCGGGAGGGGAACAGATACGCAGTATTTT. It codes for CASSAWASGRGTDTQYF.